The sequence of this T cell receptor (beta chain) was determined in a study of cytomegalovirus exposure and HLA in healthy donors. Study background: An earlier analysis identified 120 million or so unique TCR beta sequences in 150 million to 200 million T cells.

About this clone itself: Its antigen is as yet unknown.

PCR involved 60 Vbeta and 13 Jbeta primers. The method was immunoSEQ multiplex PCR; TCRdb's version includes in-frame clones alone and lacks a portion of them. This listing includes tens of thousands of clones. Healthy bone marrow donors supplied every sample. Study-wide findings and caveats: Sequencing artifact likely explains a cluster of highly shared sequence variants. Prediction of most subjects' HLA-A and HLA-B alleles by TCR beta sequences was reportedly accurate.

V was pared by 6 bases and J by 0 bases, with 3 bases between. The CDR3 totals 13 residues. Per germline, CDR1 MNHEY and CDR2 SMNVEV (reference sequence). The sequence was obtained from a girl aged 10 to 17 in good health and CMV-seropositive. The chain joins TRBV27 to TRBJ2-6; no firm D call. Sequenced input: PBMCs. The CDR3: CASSSSGANVLTF. The CDR3 bases are TGTGCCAGCAGCTCCTCTGGGGCCAACGTCCTGACTTTC.